A single sample is the source of the 5 T cell receptor beta chains below, sequenced in a study of T cells in Graves' hyperthyroidism and ophthalmopathy. The TCR beta CDR3 regions underwent amplification using RNA transcripts as the source. First-round RT-PCR targeting the TCR CDR3 was performed with the HTBI primer set. TCRdb re-called the multiplex PCR reads through MiXCR, storing one row per CDR3 protein. The table shows under 350,000 distinct CDR3 sequences, with 10% to 15% occurring only once. Sequenced sample: blood. The source is a woman in her twenties or thirties with Graves' hyperthyroidism that later progressed to Graves' ophthalmopathy.

This clonotype has ten or more counts. The rearrangement uses TRBV28 and TRBJ2-2; a possible D gene is TRBD1 (6 bases). With 1 base removed from V and 2 bases from J, the gap between germline ends came to 14 bases. Germline assignment: CDR1 MDHEN and CDR2 SYDVKM. This CDR3 is built from 17 residues. The CDR3 loop reads CASSLLGGVLNTGELFF. For the CDR3, the DNA is TGTGCCAGCAGTTTATTAGGGGGAGTATTAAACACCGGGGAGCTGTTTTTT.

A word on this clonotype: It may be a read error: a sequence one base away is much more abundant. This chain links TRBV27 with TRBJ2-5, with D maybe TRBD2 (5 bases). The CDR3 contains 12 residues. With 8 bases removed from V and 8 bases from J, the gap between germline ends came to 15 bases. Per germline, CDR1 MNHEY and CDR2 SMNVEV (reference sequence). CDR3 in DNA: TGTGCCAGCGGGCCCAGGACTTTCACCCAGTACTTC. It specifies CASGPRTFTQYF.

This rearrangement joins TRBV2 to TRBJ2-2; D is undetermined. The CDR3 consists of 13 residues. CDR1 and CDR2 (germline): SNHLY, FYNNEI. The germline V and J ends were trimmed by 4 bases and 4 bases, with 7 bases remaining between them. The CDR3 reads CASSAEPTGELFF. DNA for the CDR3: TGTGCCAGCAGTGCGGAGCCCACCGGGGAGCTGTTTTTT.

This clonotype was counted many times. The chain is built from TRBV6-6 and TRBJ1-6; the D gene is possibly TRBD1 (5 bases). CDR1 is MNHNY, CDR2 SVGAGI, per germline (reference sequence). The CDR3 is 18 amino acids. Between the trimmed V and J ends, which lost 2 bases and 9 bases, there was a span of 23 bases. The CDR3, as DNA: TGTGCCAGCAGTTACCAACCCTCCGGGGGTAACCTGGGTTCACCCCTCCACTTT. Translation gives CASSYQPSGGNLGSPLHF.

This clonotype was counted a few times. This chain joins TRBV19 and TRBJ2-3; D is perhaps TRBD2 (5 bases). Trimming cost V 1 base and J 2 bases, with 10 bases left between them. CDR3 length equals 15 residues. Germline values: CDR1 LNHDA, CDR2 SQIVND (reference sequence). The CDR3 DNA reads as TGTGCCAGTAGTATAGTTTTGAGGGACACAGATACGCAGTATTTT. The encoded protein is CASSIVLRDTDTQYF.